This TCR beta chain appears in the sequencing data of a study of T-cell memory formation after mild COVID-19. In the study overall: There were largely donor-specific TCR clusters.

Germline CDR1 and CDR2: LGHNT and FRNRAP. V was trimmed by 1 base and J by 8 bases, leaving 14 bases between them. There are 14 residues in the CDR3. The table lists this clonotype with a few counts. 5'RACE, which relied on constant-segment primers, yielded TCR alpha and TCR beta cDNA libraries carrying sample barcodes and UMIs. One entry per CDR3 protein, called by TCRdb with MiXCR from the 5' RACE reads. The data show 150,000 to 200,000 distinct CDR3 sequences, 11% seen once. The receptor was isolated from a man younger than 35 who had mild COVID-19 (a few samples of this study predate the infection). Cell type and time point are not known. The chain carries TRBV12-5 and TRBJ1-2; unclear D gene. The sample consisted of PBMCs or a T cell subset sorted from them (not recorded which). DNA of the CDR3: TGTGCTAGTGGTTTGGGAATACAGCGTAGGGGCTACACCTTC. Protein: CASGLGIQRRGYTF.